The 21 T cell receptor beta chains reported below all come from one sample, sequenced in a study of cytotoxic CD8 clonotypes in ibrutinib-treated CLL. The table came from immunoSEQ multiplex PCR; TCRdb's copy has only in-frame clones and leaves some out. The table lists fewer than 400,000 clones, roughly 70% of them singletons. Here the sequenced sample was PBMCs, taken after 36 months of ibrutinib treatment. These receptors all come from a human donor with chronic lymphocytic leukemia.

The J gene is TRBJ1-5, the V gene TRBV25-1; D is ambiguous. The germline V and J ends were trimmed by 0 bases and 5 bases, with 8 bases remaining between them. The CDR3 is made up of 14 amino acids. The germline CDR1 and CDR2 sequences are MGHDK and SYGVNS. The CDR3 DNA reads TGTGCCAGCAGTGAATATGTAGATCATCAGCCCCAGCATTTT. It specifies CASSEYVDHQPQHF.

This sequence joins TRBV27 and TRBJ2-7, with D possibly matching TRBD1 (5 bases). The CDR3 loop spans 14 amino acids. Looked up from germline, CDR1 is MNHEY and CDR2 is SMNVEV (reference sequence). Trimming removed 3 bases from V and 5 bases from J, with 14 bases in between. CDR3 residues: CASSLVSRVDEQYF. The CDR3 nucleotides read TGTGCCAGCAGTTTGGTCTCCAGGGTCGACGAGCAGTACTTC.

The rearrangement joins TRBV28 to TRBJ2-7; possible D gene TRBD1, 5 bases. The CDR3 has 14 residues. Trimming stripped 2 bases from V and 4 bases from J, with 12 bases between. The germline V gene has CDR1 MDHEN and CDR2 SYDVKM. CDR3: CASSLSGQYYEQYF. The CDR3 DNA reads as TGTGCCAGCAGTTTAAGTGGACAATATTACGAGCAGTACTTC.

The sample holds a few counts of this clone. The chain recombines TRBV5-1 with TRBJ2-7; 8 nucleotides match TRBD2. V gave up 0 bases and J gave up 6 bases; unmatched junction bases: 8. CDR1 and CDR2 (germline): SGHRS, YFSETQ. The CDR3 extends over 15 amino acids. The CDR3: CASSLVAGGFFEQYF. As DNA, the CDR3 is TGCGCCAGCAGCTTGGTTGCGGGAGGCTTCTTCGAGCAGTACTTC.

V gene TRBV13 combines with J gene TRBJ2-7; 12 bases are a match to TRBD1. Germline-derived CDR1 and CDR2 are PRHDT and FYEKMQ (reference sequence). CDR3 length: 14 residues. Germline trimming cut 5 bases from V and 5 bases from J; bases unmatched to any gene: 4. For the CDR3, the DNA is TGTGCCAGCAGCGGGGGACAGGGGGCCCACGAGCAGTACTTC. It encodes CASSGGQGAHEQYF.

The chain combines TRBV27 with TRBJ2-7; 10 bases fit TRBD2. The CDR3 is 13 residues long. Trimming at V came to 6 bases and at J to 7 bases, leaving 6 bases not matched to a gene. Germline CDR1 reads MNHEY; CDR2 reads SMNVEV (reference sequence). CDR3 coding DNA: TGTGCCAGCAGCGGTAGCGGGAGGAGGGAGCAGTACTTC. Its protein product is CASSGSGRREQYF.

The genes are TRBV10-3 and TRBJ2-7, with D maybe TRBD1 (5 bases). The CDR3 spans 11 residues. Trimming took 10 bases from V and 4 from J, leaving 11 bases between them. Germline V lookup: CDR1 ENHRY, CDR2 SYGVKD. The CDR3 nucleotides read TGTGCCACCACCCAGGGTTACGAGCAGTACTTC. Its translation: CATTQGYEQYF.

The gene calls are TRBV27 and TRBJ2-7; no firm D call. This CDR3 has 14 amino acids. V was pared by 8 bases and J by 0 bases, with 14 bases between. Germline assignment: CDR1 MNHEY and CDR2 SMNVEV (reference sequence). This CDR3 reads CASLTNSNSYEQYF. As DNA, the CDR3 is TGTGCCAGCCTAACTAACTCGAACTCCTACGAGCAGTACTTC.

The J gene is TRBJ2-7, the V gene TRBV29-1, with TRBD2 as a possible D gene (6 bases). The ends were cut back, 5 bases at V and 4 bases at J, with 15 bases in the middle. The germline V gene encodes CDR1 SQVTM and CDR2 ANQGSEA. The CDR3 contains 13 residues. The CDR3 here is CSVPGTLMYEQYF. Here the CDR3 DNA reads TGCAGCGTTCCCGGGACTCTGATGTACGAGCAGTACTTC.

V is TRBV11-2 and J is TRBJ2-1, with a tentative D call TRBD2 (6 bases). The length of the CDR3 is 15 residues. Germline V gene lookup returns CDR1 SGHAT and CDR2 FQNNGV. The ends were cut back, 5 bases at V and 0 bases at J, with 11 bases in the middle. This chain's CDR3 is CASSRSGFSYNEQFF. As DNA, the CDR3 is TGTGCCAGCAGCCGTAGCGGCTTCTCCTACAATGAGCAGTTCTTC.

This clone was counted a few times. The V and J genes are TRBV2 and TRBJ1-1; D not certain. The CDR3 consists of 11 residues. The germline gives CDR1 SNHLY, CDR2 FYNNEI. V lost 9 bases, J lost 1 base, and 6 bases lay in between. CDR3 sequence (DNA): TGTGCCAGAGCCCAGAACACTGAAGCTTTCTTT. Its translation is CARAQNTEAFF. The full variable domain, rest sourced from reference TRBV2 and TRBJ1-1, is EPEVTQTPSHQVTQMGQEVILRCVPISNHLYFYWYRQILGQKVEFLVSFYNNEISEKSEIFDDQFSVERPDGSNFTLKIRSTKLEDSAMYFCARAQNTEAFFGQGTRLTVV.

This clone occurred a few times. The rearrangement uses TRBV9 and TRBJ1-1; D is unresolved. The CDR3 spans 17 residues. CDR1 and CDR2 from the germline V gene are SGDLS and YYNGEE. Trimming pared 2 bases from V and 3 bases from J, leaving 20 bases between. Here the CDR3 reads CASSVGLGMSVDTEAFF. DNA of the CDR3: TGTGCCAGCAGCGTGGGCCTGGGAATGTCGGTGGACACTGAAGCTTTCTTT.

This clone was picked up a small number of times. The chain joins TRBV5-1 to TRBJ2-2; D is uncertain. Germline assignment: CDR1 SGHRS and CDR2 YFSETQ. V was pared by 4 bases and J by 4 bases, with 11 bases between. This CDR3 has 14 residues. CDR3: CASSDLLGTGELFF. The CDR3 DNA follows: TGCGCCAGCAGCGACCTATTGGGCACCGGGGAGCTGTTTTTT.

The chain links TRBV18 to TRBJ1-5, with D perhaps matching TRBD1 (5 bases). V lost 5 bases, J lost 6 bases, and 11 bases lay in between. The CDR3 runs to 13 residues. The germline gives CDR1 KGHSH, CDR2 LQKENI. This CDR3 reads CASSSTETQPQHF. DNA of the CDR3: TGTGCCAGCTCATCGACAGAGACTCAGCCCCAGCATTTT.

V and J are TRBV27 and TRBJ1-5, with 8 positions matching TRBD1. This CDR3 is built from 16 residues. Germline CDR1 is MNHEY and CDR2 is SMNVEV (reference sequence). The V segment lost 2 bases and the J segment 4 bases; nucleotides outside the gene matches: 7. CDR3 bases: TGTGCCAGCAGTTTAATGGGACAGGCTGGGAATCAGCCCCAGCATTTT. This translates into CASSLMGQAGNQPQHF.

In DNA form, the CDR3 reads TGTGCCAGCAGCCTCGCCCGATGGAGGCCGGGGAATGAGCAGTTCTTC. It specifies CASSLARWRPGNEQFF. The V call is TRBV7-8, the J call TRBJ2-1; D is possibly TRBD2 (5 bases). Germline V gene sequence: CDR1 SGHVS, CDR2 FQNEAQ. With 5 bases removed from V and 7 bases from J, the gap between germline ends came to 21 bases. There are 16 residues in the CDR3.

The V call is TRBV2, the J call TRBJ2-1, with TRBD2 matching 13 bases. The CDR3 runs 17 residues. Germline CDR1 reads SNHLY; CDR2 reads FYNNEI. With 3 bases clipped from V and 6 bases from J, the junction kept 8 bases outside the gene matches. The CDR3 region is CASSEARLAGGFNEQFF. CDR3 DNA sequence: TGTGCCAGCAGTGAGGCCAGACTAGCGGGGGGATTCAATGAGCAGTTCTTC.

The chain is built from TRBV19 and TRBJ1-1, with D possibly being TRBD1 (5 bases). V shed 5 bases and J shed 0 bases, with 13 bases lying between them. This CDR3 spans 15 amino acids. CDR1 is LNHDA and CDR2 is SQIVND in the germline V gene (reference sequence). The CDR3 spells CASSPAGTLNTEAFF. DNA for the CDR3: TGTGCCAGTAGTCCCGCGGGGACCCTGAACACTGAAGCTTTCTTT.

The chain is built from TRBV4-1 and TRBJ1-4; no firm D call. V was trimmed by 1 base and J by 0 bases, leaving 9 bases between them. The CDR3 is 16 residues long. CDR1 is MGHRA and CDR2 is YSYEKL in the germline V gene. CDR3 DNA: TGCGCCAGCAGCCAAGTTACCGCGCCAACTAATGAAAAACTGTTTTTT. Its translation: CASSQVTAPTNEKLFF.

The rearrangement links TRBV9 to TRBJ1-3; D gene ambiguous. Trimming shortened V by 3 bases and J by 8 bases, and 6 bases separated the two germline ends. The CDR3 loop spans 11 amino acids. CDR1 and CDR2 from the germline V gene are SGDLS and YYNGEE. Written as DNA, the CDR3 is TGTGCCAGCAGCGCTAGGGACACCATATATTTT. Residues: CASSARDTIYF.

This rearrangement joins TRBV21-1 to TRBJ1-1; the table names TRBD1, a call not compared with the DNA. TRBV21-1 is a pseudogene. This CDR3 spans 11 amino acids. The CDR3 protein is CASSRDREAFF. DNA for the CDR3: TGTGCCAGCAGCAGAGACAGGGAGGCTTTCTTT.